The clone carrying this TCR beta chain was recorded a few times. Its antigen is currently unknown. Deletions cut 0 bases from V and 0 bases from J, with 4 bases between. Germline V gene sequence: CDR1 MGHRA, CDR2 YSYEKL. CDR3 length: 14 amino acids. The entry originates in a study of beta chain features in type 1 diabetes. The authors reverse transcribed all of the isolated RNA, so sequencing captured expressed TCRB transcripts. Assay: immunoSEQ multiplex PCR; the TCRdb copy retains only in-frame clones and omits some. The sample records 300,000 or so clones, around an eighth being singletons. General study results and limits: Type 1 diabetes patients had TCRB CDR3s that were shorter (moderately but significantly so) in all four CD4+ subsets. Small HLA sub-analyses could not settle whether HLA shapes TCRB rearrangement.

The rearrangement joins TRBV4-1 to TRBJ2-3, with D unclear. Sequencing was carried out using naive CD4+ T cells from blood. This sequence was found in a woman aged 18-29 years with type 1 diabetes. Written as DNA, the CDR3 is TGCGCCAGCAGCCAAGAGCGGAGCACAGATACGCAGTATTTT. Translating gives CASSQERSTDTQYF.